This T cell receptor (beta chain) derives from a study of T cell repertoires in cytomegalovirus infection. As for the study in general: CMV infection and matching HLA type were both indicated by public TCR beta signatures.

Regarding the study as a whole: Dominant in the ex vivo response were TCR beta clonotypes restricted by HLA-C and specific for CMV. Frequencies of public TCR beta families were cumulated, and this identified carriers of CMV plus the relevant HLA.

On this clonotype itself: Its matching antigen is unknown.

TCRdb reprocessed the reads via MiXCR and lists one record per CDR3 protein. The sample has about 130,000 distinct CDR3 sequences; roughly a quarter are singletons. The TCR was taken from a human donor in good health (CMV status not recorded). Some clones in this sample may be carry-over from other donors' samples. Source material: PBMCs, sequenced either directly or after in vitro stimulation (not recorded which).

The CDR3: CASSLGDRESDTQYF. The CDR3 DNA is TGTGCCAGCAGCTTGGGAGACAGGGAGTCAGATACGCAGTATTTT. This rearrangement joins TRBV5-4 to TRBJ2-3; 7 bases match TRBD1. Germline lookup yields CDR1 SGHNT and CDR2 YYREEE (reference sequence). V lost 0 bases to trimming and J lost 4 bases; unmatched junction nucleotides: 5. The CDR3 is 15 amino acids. Drawing the rest from reference TRBV5-4 and TRBJ2-3, the complete variable domain is ETGVTQSPTHLIKTRGQQVTLRCSSQSGHNTVSWYQQALGQGPQFIFQYYREEENGRGNFPPRFSGLQFPNYSSELNVNALELDDSALYLCASSLGDRESDTQYFGPGTRLTVL.